A selection of T cell receptor beta chains follows, all from one sample in a study of blood T cell repertoires in COVID-19. TCRdb's copy holds only in-frame clones and misses some; the assay was immunoSEQ multiplex PCR. The repertoire holds 200,000 to 250,000 clones, with 82% as singletons. The sequenced sample was peripheral blood. The receptors originated from a woman older than 75 with acute or convalescent COVID-19. CDR3s include the opening cysteine and the closing phenylalanine or tryptophan. A D gene is named only where the DNA matches it firmly. Expanded clones are given a class, and other clones once, few, many or no size at all.

v_gene,d_gene,abundance,j_gene,CDR3aa,CDR3nt
TRBV15,TRBD1,.,TRBJ2-7,CATSRDRGQRSYEQYF,TGTGCCACCAGCAGAGATAGGGGACAGCGGTCCTACGAGCAGTACTTC
TRBV6-2/TRBV6-3,.,.,TRBJ2-7,CASSYPPSYEQYF,TGTGCCAGCAGTTACCCTCCCAGCTACGAGCAGTACTTC
TRBV7-2,TRBD1,.,TRBJ1-3,CASSPAPGQGEGSGNTIYF,TGTGCCAGCAGCCCCGCCCCGGGACAGGGGGAAGGCTCTGGAAACACCATATATTTT
TRBV6-2/TRBV6-3,TRBD1,.,TRBJ1-5,CASSYSGGPNQPQHF,TGTGCCAGCAGTTACTCAGGGGGCCCAAATCAGCCCCAGCATTTT
TRBV5-1,TRBD1,.,TRBJ2-5,CASSLGTGTGVQETQYF,TGCGCCAGCAGCTTGGGGACCGGGACAGGGGTCCAAGAGACCCAGTACTTC
TRBV19,TRBD1,.,TRBJ1-1,CASSGQGTTEAFF,TGTGCCAGTAGTGGACAGGGTACCACTGAAGCTTTCTTT
TRBV6-1,TRBD2,.,TRBJ2-3,CASREGLATDTQYF,TGTGCCAGCAGAGAAGGACTAGCCACAGATACGCAGTATTTT
TRBV19,.,.,TRBJ1-3,CATSGNTIYF,TGTGCCACATCTGGAAACACCATATATTTT
TRBV19,.,.,TRBJ1-2,CASSPGTQGVYGYTF,TGTGCCAGTAGTCCCGGAACCCAAGGAGTCTATGGCTACACCTTC
TRBV12-5,TRBD2,.,TRBJ2-1,CASGSPGGNEQFF,TGTGCTAGTGGTTCCCCGGGGGGAAATGAGCAGTTCTTC
TRBV7-9,.,.,TRBJ1-2,CASSFYSGNFMVDYGYTF,TGTGCCAGCAGCTTCTATTCAGGGAATTTTATGGTCGACTATGGCTACACCTTC
TRBV9,TRBD1,.,TRBJ1-1,CASSTLGTGGIEAFF,TGTGCCAGCAGCACCCTAGGGACAGGGGGCATTGAAGCTTTCTTT
TRBV5-1,TRBD1,.,TRBJ1-2,CASGGQPNSNYGYTF,TGCGCCAGCGGGGGACAGCCCAATTCTAACTATGGCTACACCTTC
TRBV9,TRBD1,.,TRBJ1-1,CASSAGQGTGNTEAFF,TGTGCCAGCAGCGCCGGACAGGGGACGGGGAACACTGAAGCTTTCTTT
TRBV19,.,.,TRBJ1-3,CASSRTVGNTIYF,TGTGCCAGTAGCAGGACAGTCGGAAACACCATATATTTT
TRBV6-2/TRBV6-3,TRBD1,.,TRBJ1-4,CASSYSTGTGTANEKLFF,TGTGCCAGCAGTTACTCGACCGGTACCGGGACAGCTAATGAAAAACTGTTTTTT
TRBV5-4,TRBD2,.,TRBJ2-1,CASSQATSGANNEQFF,TGTGCCAGCAGCCAGGCGACTAGCGGGGCAAACAATGAGCAGTTCTTC
TRBV4-1,.,.,TRBJ1-4,CASSHFGGPTNEKLFF,TGCGCCAGCAGCCACTTCGGGGGACCCACTAATGAAAAACTGTTTTTT
TRBV14,TRBD2,.,TRBJ2-1,CASSQPRAGGTSGMGEQFF,TGTGCCAGCAGCCAACCCCGGGCGGGTGGGACTAGCGGGATGGGAGAGCAGTTCTTC
TRBV7-2,TRBD1,.,TRBJ1-1,CASSLKTGTGAAFF,TGTGCCAGCAGCTTAAAGACCGGGACAGGGGCAGCTTTCTTT
TRBV3-1/TRBV3-2,TRBD2,.,TRBJ2-3,CASSPGLADTDTQYF,TGTGCCAGCAGCCCCGGACTAGCGGACACAGATACGCAGTATTTT
TRBV12-3/TRBV12-4,TRBD1,.,TRBJ1-1,CASSWDRNTEAFF,TGTGCCAGCAGTTGGGACAGGAACACTGAAGCTTTCTTT
TRBV6-2/TRBV6-3,.,.,TRBJ1-6,CASSFGSPLHF,TGTGCCAGCAGCTTCGGTTCACCCCTCCACTTT
TRBV15,TRBD2,.,TRBJ2-7,CATSSRTSGSFRSSYEQYF,TGTGCCACCAGCAGCCGGACTAGCGGGAGTTTTAGGAGCTCCTACGAGCAGTACTTC
TRBV27,.,.,TRBJ1-2,CASSSNGGRSSLGYTF,TGTGCCAGCAGTTCTAACGGGGGAAGATCGAGTTTAGGCTACACCTTC
TRBV15,.,few,TRBJ1-5,CATSRDRGGSNQPQHF,TGTGCCACCAGCAGAGATAGAGGGGGAAGCAATCAGCCCCAGCATTTT
TRBV4-3,TRBD2,once,TRBJ2-1,CASSQHSGGANEQFF,TGCGCCAGCAGCCAACATAGCGGGGGGGCCAATGAGCAGTTCTTC
TRBV6-5,.,.,TRBJ2-1,CASSYSSTSGNEQFF,TGTGCCAGCAGTTACTCGAGCACTAGTGGCAATGAGCAGTTCTTC
TRBV6-4,.,.,TRBJ1-4,CASSTREGGKLFF,TGTGCCAGTAGCACACGCGAAGGGGGAAAACTGTTTTTT
TRBV28,TRBD1,.,TRBJ1-4,CASSPGLDRGSNEKLFF,TGTGCCAGCAGTCCAGGACTAGACAGGGGATCTAATGAAAAACTGTTTTTT
TRBV9,.,.,TRBJ2-2,CASSPGQNTGELFF,TGTGCCAGCAGCCCGGGACAAAACACCGGGGAGCTGTTTTTT
TRBV5-1,TRBD1,.,TRBJ1-5,CASSLGDRDHQPQHF,TGCGCCAGCAGCTTGGGTGACAGGGACCATCAGCCCCAGCATTTT
TRBV2,TRBD1,.,TRBJ2-7,CASGGQGYEQYF,TGTGCCAGTGGAGGACAGGGCTACGAGCAGTACTTC
TRBV6-6,TRBD1,.,TRBJ1-6,CASSDRQGLLTLHF,TGTGCCAGCTCGGACCGACAGGGACTTTTAACCCTCCACTTT
TRBV4-2,TRBD1,.,TRBJ1-2,CASSQRGQANGYTF,TGTGCCAGCAGCCAACGGGGACAGGCTAATGGCTACACCTTC
TRBV6-5,.,few,TRBJ2-7,CASSYSIVGGAYEQYF,TGTGCCAGCAGTTACTCGATTGTCGGAGGGGCCTACGAGCAGTACTTC
TRBV11-3,.,once,TRBJ1-1,CASSLGTTKAFF,TGTGCCAGCAGCTTAGGGACTACTAAAGCTTTCTTT
TRBV24-1,TRBD2,.,TRBJ2-3,CATSREASGSTDTQYF,TGTGCCACCAGTCGGGAGGCTAGCGGCAGCACAGATACGCAGTATTTT
TRBV19,.,.,TRBJ1-5,CASNTVLRALTNQPQHF,TGTGCCAGTAATACGGTCCTGCGGGCTCTGACAAATCAGCCCCAGCATTTT
TRBV7-6,.,.,TRBJ2-1,CASSLAANPYNEQFF,TGTGCCAGCAGCTTAGCAGCGAACCCCTACAATGAGCAGTTCTTC